This TCR beta chain stems from a study of cytomegalovirus exposure and HLA in healthy donors. From germline, CDR1 is SGHTA and CDR2 FQGTGA. This CDR3 is built from 20 residues. V lost 5 bases, J lost 7 bases, and 33 bases lay in between. PCR employed 60 Vbeta and 13 Jbeta primers. The assay was immunoSEQ multiplex PCR, and TCRdb's table has in-frame clones only and misses some. The top ten clones hold about 0.25% of a sample with about 230,000 clones, around 84% of them seen once. Concerning this clone itself: Antigen specificity is unknown.

Findings and caveats of the study: In a later analysis, a missense DCLRE1C variant was linked to TCR beta V- and J-gene trimming. Listed as cytomegalovirus-associated were 150 or so TCR beta chains. Presence/absence analyses took donor sequencing depth as roughly uniform. Among immune exposure information, only CMV serostatus was available.

V is TRBV7-3 and J is TRBJ2-1; the D is unclear. Input material: PBMCs. This clonotype originated in a girl aged 2-9 years in good health and CMV-seronegative. The CDR3 is CASSRIQLTPKMSVPNEQFF. In DNA form, the CDR3 reads TGTGCCAGCAGCCGAATACAGCTTACCCCCAAAATGAGTGTGCCTAATGAGCAGTTCTTC.